Shown below are 7 T cell receptor beta chains from a single sample sequenced in a study of blood T cell repertoires in COVID-19. Some clones are missing from TCRdb's copy, which holds only in-frame ones; the method was immunoSEQ multiplex PCR. The sample has 150,000 to 200,000 clones; 80% to 95% are singletons. The specimen was peripheral blood. The receptors stem from a man over 45 with acute or convalescent COVID-19.

The chain has TRBV9 and TRBJ2-5, with D possibly being TRBD2 (5 bases). This CDR3 region has 16 residues. Germline lookup yields CDR1 SGDLS and CDR2 YYNGEE. The ends were cut back, 0 bases at V and 5 bases at J, with 17 bases in the middle. The CDR3 DNA reads as TGTGCCAGCAGCGTAGAAGAGGGCCGCCTGCTGGAGACCCAGTACTTC. Its protein product is CASSVEEGRLLETQYF. Based on the CDR3 plus reference TRBV9 and TRBJ2-5, the full variable domain is DSGVTQTPKHLITATGQRVTLRCSPRSGDLSVYWYQQSLDQGLQFLIQYYNGEERAKGNILERFSAQQFPDLHSELNLSSLELGDSALYFCASSVEEGRLLETQYFGPGTRLLVL.

CDR3 protein: CASSEGRGLNTEAFF. CDR3 nucleotide sequence: TGCGCCAGCAGCGAGGGGCGGGGGTTGAACACTGAAGCTTTCTTT. The genes are TRBV5-1 and TRBJ1-1; maybe TRBD1 (5 bases). The V gene's germline CDR1 is SGHRS and CDR2 YFSETQ. Trimming took 4 bases from V and 0 from J, leaving 13 bases between them. CDR3 length equals 15 residues.

This rearrangement joins TRBV28 to TRBJ2-5, with TRBD2 identical over 10 bases. The germline V gene encodes CDR1 MDHEN and CDR2 SYDVKM. The V segment lost 4 bases and the J segment 3 bases; nucleotides outside the gene matches: 8. This CDR3 comprises 16 residues. The CDR3 DNA follows: TGTGCCAGCAGTTCACTAGCGGGGAGTCAAAAAGAGACCCAGTACTTC. This gives the protein CASSSLAGSQKETQYF. Using reference TRBV28 and TRBJ2-5 for the parts outside the CDR3, the full variable domain is DVKVTQSSRYLVKRTGEKVFLECVQDMDHENMFWYRQDPGLGLRLIYFSYDVKMKEKGDIPEGYSVSREKKERFSLILESASTNQTSMYLCASSSLAGSQKETQYFGPGTRLLVL.

The chain has TRBV11-2 and TRBJ1-1; the D is unclear. V gave up 3 bases and J gave up 0 bases, with 5 bases separating them. The CDR3 contains 13 residues. CDR1 is SGHAT, CDR2 FQNNGV, per germline. The CDR3 DNA sequence: TGTGCCAGCAGCTTCCGTGTGAACACTGAAGCTTTCTTT. Encoded protein: CASSFRVNTEAFF. The variable domain in full, completed from reference TRBV11-2 and TRBJ1-1, reads EAGVAQSPRYKIIEKRQSVAFWCNPISGHATLYWYQQILGQGPKLLIQFQNNGVVDDSQLPKDRFSAERLKGVDSTLKIQPAKLEDSAVYLCASSFRVNTEAFFGQGTRLTVV.

The gene calls are TRBV27 and TRBJ2-1, with TRBD1 matching over 8 bases. V shed 8 bases, J shed 5 bases, and the junction held 5 bases outside the gene matches. The CDR3 has 13 residues. Per the germline V gene, CDR1 is MNHEY and CDR2 is SMNVEV (reference sequence). CDR3 sequence (DNA): TGTGCCAGCCGGGACAGGAAAAACAATGAGCAGTTCTTC. It is translated as CASRDRKNNEQFF.

The chain combines TRBV28 with TRBJ2-3; 10 bases are a match to TRBD1. Germline CDR1 MDHEN, CDR2 SYDVKM. J lost 5 bases, V lost 6 bases, and 11 bases had no gene match. The length of the CDR3 is 16 residues. The CDR3 spells CASSLSKGQGIDTQYF. The CDR3 DNA reads TGTGCCAGCAGCCTTAGTAAGGGACAGGGGATAGATACGCAGTATTTT. Drawing the rest from reference TRBV28 and TRBJ2-3, the complete variable domain is DVKVTQSSRYLVKRTGEKVFLECVQDMDHENMFWYRQDPGLGLRLIYFSYDVKMKEKGDIPEGYSVSREKKERFSLILESASTNQTSMYLCASSLSKGQGIDTQYFGPGTRLTVL.

This chain links TRBV7-6 with TRBJ2-7, with D possibly TRBD2 on 6 matching bases. Germline V gene sequence: CDR1 SGHVS, CDR2 FNYEAQ. Trimming left V 3 bases short and J 6 bases short, with 9 bases between. The CDR3 covers 12 residues. As DNA, the CDR3 is TGTGCCAGCAGCTTGGAGGGGCTCGAGCAGTACTTC. Translating it yields CASSLEGLEQYF. Full variable domain (missing parts from reference TRBV7-6 and TRBJ2-7): GAGVSQSPRYKVTKRGQDVALRCDPISGHVSLYWYRQALGQGPEFLTYFNYEAQQDKSGLPNDRFSAERPEGSISTLTIQRTEQRDSAMYRCASSLEGLEQYFGPGTRLTVT.